The next 23 T cell receptor beta chains were all read from a single sample in a study of blood T cell repertoires in COVID-19. Assay: immunoSEQ multiplex PCR; the TCRdb copy retains only in-frame clones and omits some. The repertoire includes tens of thousands of clones, roughly four fifths of them detected once, and 16% sits in the top ten. Sequencing was done on a sample of peripheral blood. These receptor sequences come from a human donor in a cohort sampled during active COVID-19.

The chain couples TRBV5-8 to TRBJ1-1, with a possible D match to TRBD1 (5 bases). The germline V gene encodes CDR1 SGHTS and CDR2 YDEGEE. This CDR3 spans 16 amino acids. V was shortened by 3 bases and J by 2 bases, with 17 bases between the two germline ends. For the CDR3, the DNA is TGTGCCAGCAGCTCCCGCGTCAAGGGGCCTAACACTGAAGCTTTCTTT. Translating it yields CASSSRVKGPNTEAFF.

The V call is TRBV5-6, the J call TRBJ2-7; 10 bases line up with TRBD2. The germline gives CDR1 SGHDT, CDR2 YYEEEE. The V segment lost 6 bases and the J segment 0 bases; nucleotides outside the gene matches: 12. The CDR3 is 17 amino acids. For the CDR3, the DNA is TGTGCCAGCAACTGGTGGGCTAGCGGGAGTCGCTCCTACGAGCAGTACTTC. Residues: CASNWWASGSRSYEQYF.

V gene TRBV19 combines with J gene TRBJ2-2; D ambiguous. Germline V gives CDR1 LNHDA, CDR2 SQIVND (reference sequence). The CDR3 is 14 residues long. V was clipped by 7 bases and J by 1 base, with 10 bases between them. CDR3 coding DNA: TGTGCCAGTAACTCTCCAGGGAACACCGGGGAGCTGTTTTTT. Its protein product is CASNSPGNTGELFF.

The rearrangement joins TRBV7-2 to TRBJ1-5; 7 bases align to TRBD1. After removal of 5 bases from V and 1 base from J, the junction contained 8 bases not matched to a gene. The germline V gene encodes CDR1 SGHTA and CDR2 FQGNSA. This CDR3 comprises 16 residues. CDR3 protein: CASSLRGTVSNQPQHF. CDR3 DNA sequence: TGTGCCAGCAGCCTAAGGGGGACAGTGAGCAATCAGCCCCAGCATTTT.

DNA of the CDR3: TGTGCCAGTAGTACCCTACGACCGGGACAGGGACTCACAGATACGCAGTATTTT. Amino acid sequence: CASSTLRPGQGLTDTQYF. This chain uses TRBV19 with TRBJ2-3; 9 nucleotides line up with TRBD1. The germline CDR1 and CDR2 sequences are LNHDA and SQIVND (reference sequence). The J segment lost 2 bases and the V segment lost 4 bases, leaving 13 bases of the junction unmatched. The CDR3 spans 18 residues.

The chain recombines TRBV3-1 (or the pseudogene TRBV3-2) with TRBJ1-5; no definite D call. V was shortened by 2 bases and J by 1 base, with 12 bases between the two germline ends. Germline V gives CDR1 LGHDT, CDR2 YNNKEL (reference sequence). CDR3 length equals 16 residues. CDR3 DNA: TGTGCCAGCAGCCAACATCCCCCCCGGAGCAATCAGCCCCAGCATTTT. Translating it yields CASSQHPPRSNQPQHF.

The chain recombines TRBV7-9 with TRBJ1-2; 9 bases map to TRBD1. V trimming: 1 base; J trimming: 2 bases; junction bases outside the gene matches: 5. CDR1 is SEHNR and CDR2 is FQNEAQ in the germline V gene (reference sequence). The CDR3 is 16 residues long. CDR3 nucleotide sequence: TGTGCCAGCAGCTTAGGGAGAACAGGGGGCAACTATGGCTACACCTTC. It translates to CASSLGRTGGNYGYTF.

CDR3 nucleotides: TGTGCCAGCAGCTCTATCAGCAGGACGGCCTCGGGGGAGCAGTACTTC. Translation: CASSSISRTASGEQYF. The gene calls are TRBV5-6 and TRBJ2-7; maybe TRBD2 (5 bases). Germline CDR1 reads SGHDT; CDR2 reads YYEEEE. The CDR3 spans 16 residues. Deletions cut 3 bases from V and 7 bases from J, with 23 bases between.

V and J are TRBV5-5 and TRBJ2-2, with D uncertain. The CDR3 totals 14 residues. Germline CDR1 reads SGHKS; CDR2 reads YYEKEE (reference sequence). V gave up 1 base and J gave up 0 bases, with 4 bases separating them. CDR3 nucleotide sequence: TGTGCCAGCAGCTTGCGCGCGAACACCGGGGAGCTGTTTTTT. This gives the protein CASSLRANTGELFF.

The V gene is TRBV3-1 (or the pseudogene TRBV3-2), the J gene TRBJ2-5; D gene unclear. The CDR3 runs to 16 residues. Germline values: CDR1 LGHDT, CDR2 YNNKEL (reference sequence). V shed 0 bases and J shed 6 bases, with 17 bases lying between them. This CDR3 reads CASSQDVSSPRKTQYF. In DNA form, the CDR3 reads TGTGCCAGCAGCCAAGATGTCAGTTCACCGAGGAAGACCCAGTACTTC.

The gene calls are TRBV28 and TRBJ2-1, with 12 bases identical to TRBD1. Germline CDR1 is MDHEN and CDR2 is SYDVKM. Losses at the gene ends were 5 bases for V and 9 bases for J; bases not matched to a gene: 8. This CDR3 region has 15 residues. The CDR3 coding sequence is TGTGCCAGCAGTCCCTCGAGGGACAGGGGGCGTGAGCAGTTCTTC. Residues: CASSPSRDRGREQFF.

The J gene is TRBJ2-3, the V gene TRBV10-3; TRBD1 is a possible D gene (7 bases). The V gene's germline CDR1 is ENHRY and CDR2 SYGVKD. Trimming removed 6 bases from V and 4 bases from J, with 20 bases in between. The CDR3 runs 16 residues. Written as DNA, the CDR3 is TGTGCCATCAGCCCCGACAGGGTGGGGGGCCCAGATACGCAGTATTTT. Translation gives CAISPDRVGGPDTQYF.

CDR3 coding DNA: TGTGCCAGCAGCAAAGGTGGGACTAGTTTCCCAGATACGCAGTATTTT. Translated, it gives CASSKGGTSFPDTQYF. V and J are TRBV21-1 and TRBJ2-3; the tabulated D call, TRBD2, remains unverified against the DNA. TRBV21-1 is annotated as a pseudogene. The CDR3 length is 16 residues.

J is TRBJ1-4 and V is TRBV27, with D maybe TRBD1 (5 bases). The V end lost 5 bases, the J end lost 12 bases, and 22 bases lay between the germline ends. The CDR3 contains 15 residues. Germline assignment: CDR1 MNHEY and CDR2 SMNVEV (reference sequence). The CDR3 region is CASSRGPGVRMELFF. The CDR3, as DNA: TGTGCCAGCAGTCGCGGCCCGGGGGTCAGGATGGAACTGTTTTTT.

This chain joins TRBV19 and TRBJ2-3; TRBD1 is a possible D gene (7 bases). The CDR3 spans 15 residues. Per the germline V gene, CDR1 is LNHDA and CDR2 is SQIVND (reference sequence). With 3 bases removed from V and 3 bases from J, the gap between germline ends came to 13 bases. The DNA of the CDR3 is TGTGCCAGTAGTATTGGAGGGGGCCGGACAGATACGCAGTATTTT. Its translation: CASSIGGGRTDTQYF.

The chain uses TRBV12-3 or TRBV12-4 and TRBJ1-3, with D possibly being TRBD1 (6 bases). The CDR3 sequence is 12 residues long. V was cut by 11 bases and J by 2 bases, with 10 bases left in between. As DNA, the CDR3 is TGTGCCTCCGGGACAACTGGAAACACCATATATTTT. Protein sequence: CASGTTGNTIYF.

The chain combines TRBV18 with TRBJ1-2; 7 positions match TRBD1. The CDR3 is 13 residues long. Germline V CDR1 and CDR2: KGHSH, LQKENI. The V gene end was trimmed by 0 bases and the J gene end by 9 bases; junction bases not matched to a gene: 4. The DNA of the CDR3 is TGTGCCAGCTCACCACCACAGGGGATGCGCTACACCTTC. This encodes CASSPPQGMRYTF.

This chain uses TRBV10-3 with TRBJ2-2, with a tentative D call TRBD1 (6 bases). CDR3 length: 14 amino acids. Trimming stripped 5 bases from V and 1 base from J, with 8 bases between. CDR1 is ENHRY, CDR2 SYGVKD, per germline. Here the CDR3 reads CAISRQENTGELFF. The CDR3 nucleotides read TGTGCCATCAGTCGACAGGAGAACACCGGGGAGCTGTTTTTT.

The chain has TRBV5-1 and TRBJ1-2; tentative D call: TRBD1 (5 bases). This CDR3 spans 14 amino acids. The V end lost 3 bases, the J end lost 4 bases, and 13 bases lay between the germline ends. The germline CDR1 and CDR2 sequences are SGHRS and YFSETQ. DNA of the CDR3: TGCGCCAGCAGCTCCATAGACAGAGGCTATGGCTACACCTTC. Its translation: CASSSIDRGYGYTF.

This clone was seen more than once but under ten times. The chain couples TRBV29-1 to TRBJ2-3; D remains ambiguous. The germline CDR1 and CDR2 sequences are SQVTM and ANQGSEA. V lost 4 bases and J 0 bases, leaving 5 bases between the germline ends. There are 12 residues in the CDR3. CDR3 DNA: TGCAGCGTTGCGGGTAGCACAGATACGCAGTATTTT. Encoded protein: CSVAGSTDTQYF.

The sample holds a few counts of this clone. The chain combines TRBV5-4 with TRBJ2-1; 8 bases align to TRBD2. The CDR3 sequence is 15 residues long. The junction had 8 bases not matched to a gene; V was cut back by 1 base and J by 8 bases. CDR1 and CDR2 (germline): SGHNT, YYREEE (reference sequence). CDR3 bases: TGTGCCAGCAGCTTGACCGGGACTAGGATCTATGAGCAGTTCTTC. Protein sequence: CASSLTGTRIYEQFF.

CDR3 bases: TGCGCCAGCAGTCAATGGGAGGAGTACAATGAGCAGTTCTTC. It encodes CASSQWEEYNEQFF. This sequence joins TRBV23-1 and TRBJ2-1; maybe TRBD2 (6 bases). TRBV23-1 is recorded as an ORF, its role being uncertain. This CDR3 region has 14 residues. V was trimmed by 1 base and J by 4 bases, leaving 8 bases between them.

The rearrangement joins TRBV4-3 to TRBJ2-2; 13 nucleotides line up with TRBD2. The CDR3 has 18 amino acids. The germline V gene has CDR1 LGHNA and CDR2 YSLEER. V gave up 4 bases and J gave up 5 bases; unmatched junction bases: 10. The CDR3 region has the DNA TGCGCCAGCAGCCGGGCCACTAGCGGGAGGGCCGGAACCGGGGAGCTGTTTTTT. It translates to CASSRATSGRAGTGELFF.